This entry is about one T cell receptor (beta chain). Its antigen is currently unknown. Sample time point: week 11, during vaccination. Doses comprised 300 ug of mutant IDH1 20-mer peptide each, plus topical imiquimod. Using immunoSEQ multiplex PCR, the repertoire was profiled, and TCRdb retains in-frame clones only, with some absent. The repertoire has 40,000 to 55,000 clones, roughly nine tenths of them found once; the top ten carry around 2.4%. The V end was cut by 2 bases, the J end by 5 bases, with 5 bases between. Germline lookup yields CDR1 SGHNT and CDR2 YYREEE (reference sequence). The CDR3 is made up of 12 amino acids. This sample is drawn from a study of a mutant IDH1 vaccine in newly diagnosed glioma.

The clonotype originates from a man aged 45-60 years with glioma. The sample in question was PBMCs, obtained from a glioma patient whose treatment included an IDH1 peptide vaccine. The chain combines TRBV5-4 with TRBJ1-5; D is undetermined. Here the CDR3 DNA reads TGTGCCAGCAGCTTAGGTGATCAGCCCCAGCATTTT. Amino acid sequence: CASSLGDQPQHF.